This TCR beta chain derives from a study of CD8 T cells in Susac syndrome. The RNA, about 0.5 to 1 ug, was put through reverse transcription using random hexamers. TCRdb reprocessed the immunoSEQ multiplex PCR reads via MiXCR and lists one record per CDR3 protein. In the table there are some 150,000 distinct CDR3 sequences, 94% of which are singletons. This clonotype was picked up one time. V was pared by 0 bases and J by 5 bases, with 7 bases of the junction left unmatched. Germline V lookup: CDR1 GTSNPN, CDR2 SVGIG (reference sequence). The CDR3 consists of 16 residues. Sequencing of TCR beta was undertaken in CD8+ and CD4+ T cells derived from blood.

This chain joins TRBV30 and TRBJ2-4, with 10 positions matching TRBD2. The source of this sequence is a human donor in good health. Source material: CD4+ T cells from PBMCs. This CDR3 reads CAWSVWRLAGENIQYF. DNA of the CDR3: TGTGCCTGGAGTGTATGGCGGCTAGCGGGAGAAAACATTCAGTACTTC. Full variable domain (rest looked up from reference TRBV30 and TRBJ2-4): SQTIHQWPATLVQPVGSPLSLECTVEGTSNPNLYWYRQAAGRGLQLLFYSVGIGQISSEVPQNLSASRPQDRQFILSSKKLLLSDSGFYLCAWSVWRLAGENIQYFGAGTRLSVL.